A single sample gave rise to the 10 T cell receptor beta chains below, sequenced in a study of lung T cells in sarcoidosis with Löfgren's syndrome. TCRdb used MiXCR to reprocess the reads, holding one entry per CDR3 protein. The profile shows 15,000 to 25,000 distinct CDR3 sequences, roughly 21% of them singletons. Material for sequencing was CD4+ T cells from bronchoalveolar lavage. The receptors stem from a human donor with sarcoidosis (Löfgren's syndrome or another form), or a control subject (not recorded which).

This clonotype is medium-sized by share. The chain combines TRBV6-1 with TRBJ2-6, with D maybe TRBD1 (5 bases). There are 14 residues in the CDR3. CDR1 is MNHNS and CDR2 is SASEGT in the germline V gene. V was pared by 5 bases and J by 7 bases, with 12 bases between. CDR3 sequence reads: CASSQGPPANVLTF. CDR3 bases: TGTGCCAGCAGTCAGGGCCCCCCAGCCAACGTCCTGACTTTC.

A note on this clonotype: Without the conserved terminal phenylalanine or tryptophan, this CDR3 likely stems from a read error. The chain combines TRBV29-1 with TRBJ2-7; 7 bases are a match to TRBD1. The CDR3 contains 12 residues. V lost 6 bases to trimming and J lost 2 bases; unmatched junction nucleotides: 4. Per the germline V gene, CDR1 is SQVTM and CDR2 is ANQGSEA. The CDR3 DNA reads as TGCAGCGTACTAGGGACAGCCTACGAGCAGTACCTC. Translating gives CSVLGTAYEQYL.

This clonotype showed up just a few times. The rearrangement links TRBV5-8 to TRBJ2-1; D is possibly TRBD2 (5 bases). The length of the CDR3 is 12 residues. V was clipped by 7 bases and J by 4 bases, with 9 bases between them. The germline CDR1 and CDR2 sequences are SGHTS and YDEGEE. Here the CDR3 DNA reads TGTGCCAGCCAGAGGGAATACAATGAGCAGTTCTTC. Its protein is CASQREYNEQFF.

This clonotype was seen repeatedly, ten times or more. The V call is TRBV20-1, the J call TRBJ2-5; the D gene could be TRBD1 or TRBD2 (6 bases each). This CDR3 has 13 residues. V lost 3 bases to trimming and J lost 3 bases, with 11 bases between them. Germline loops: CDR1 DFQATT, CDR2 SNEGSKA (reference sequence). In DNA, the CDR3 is TGCAGTGCTAGGCTCGGGGGCGAAGAGACCCAGTACTTC. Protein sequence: CSARLGGEETQYF.

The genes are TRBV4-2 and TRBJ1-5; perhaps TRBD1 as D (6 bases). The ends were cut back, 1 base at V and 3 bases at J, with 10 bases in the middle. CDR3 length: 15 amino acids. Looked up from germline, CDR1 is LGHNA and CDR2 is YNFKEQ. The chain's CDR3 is CASSQGGHSNQPQHF. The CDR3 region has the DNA TGTGCCAGCAGCCAAGGGGGACATTCCAATCAGCCCCAGCATTTT.

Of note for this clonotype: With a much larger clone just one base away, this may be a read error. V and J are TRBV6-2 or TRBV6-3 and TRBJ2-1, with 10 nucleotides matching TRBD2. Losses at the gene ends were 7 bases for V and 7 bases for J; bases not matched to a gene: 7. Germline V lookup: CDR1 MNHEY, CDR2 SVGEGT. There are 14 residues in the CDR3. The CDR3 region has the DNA TGTGCCAGCAAGCGGGAGGGGGCAGCAAATGAGCAGTTCTTC. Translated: CASKREGAANEQFF.

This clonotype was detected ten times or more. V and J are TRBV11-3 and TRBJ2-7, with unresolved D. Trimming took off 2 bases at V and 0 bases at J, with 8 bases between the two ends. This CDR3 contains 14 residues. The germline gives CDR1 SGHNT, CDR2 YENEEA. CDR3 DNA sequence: TGTGCCAGCAGCTTATCACGAACCTCCTACGAGCAGTACTTC. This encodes CASSLSRTSYEQYF.

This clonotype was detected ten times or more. Written as DNA, the CDR3 is TGTGCCAGCAGTGGGCAGGGGGCTCATCAGCCCCAGCATTTT. This translates into CASSGQGAHQPQHF. The J gene is TRBJ1-5, the V gene TRBV28; 8 bases fit TRBD1. Germline CDR1 reads MDHEN; CDR2 reads SYDVKM. V trimming: 5 bases; J trimming: 5 bases; junction bases outside the gene matches: 5. This CDR3 has 14 residues.

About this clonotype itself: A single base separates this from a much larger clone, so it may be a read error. CDR3 region: CASSGRTSADEQFF. The CDR3 coding sequence is TGTGCCAGCAGTGGGAGGACTAGCGCGGATGAGCAGTTCTTC. This chain joins TRBV2 and TRBJ2-1; 9 positions match TRBD2. Germline loops: CDR1 SNHLY, CDR2 FYNNEI. The CDR3 loop spans 14 amino acids. J was trimmed by 8 bases and V by 4 bases; bases with no gene match: 6. Drawing the rest from reference TRBV2 and TRBJ2-1, the complete variable domain is EPEVTQTPSHQVTQMGQEVILRCVPISNHLYFYWYRQILGQKVEFLVSFYNNEISEKSEIFDDQFSVERPDGSNFTLKIRSTKLEDSAMYFCASSGRTSADEQFFGPGTRLTVL.

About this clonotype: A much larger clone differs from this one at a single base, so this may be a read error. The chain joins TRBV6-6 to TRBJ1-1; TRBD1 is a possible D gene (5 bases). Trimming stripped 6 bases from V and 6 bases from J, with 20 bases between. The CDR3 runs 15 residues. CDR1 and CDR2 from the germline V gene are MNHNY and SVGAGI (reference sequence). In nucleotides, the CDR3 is TGTGCCAGCAGGCAAAGCAGGGTACTTTTCGCTGAAGCTTTCTTT. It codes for CASRQSRVLFAEAFF.